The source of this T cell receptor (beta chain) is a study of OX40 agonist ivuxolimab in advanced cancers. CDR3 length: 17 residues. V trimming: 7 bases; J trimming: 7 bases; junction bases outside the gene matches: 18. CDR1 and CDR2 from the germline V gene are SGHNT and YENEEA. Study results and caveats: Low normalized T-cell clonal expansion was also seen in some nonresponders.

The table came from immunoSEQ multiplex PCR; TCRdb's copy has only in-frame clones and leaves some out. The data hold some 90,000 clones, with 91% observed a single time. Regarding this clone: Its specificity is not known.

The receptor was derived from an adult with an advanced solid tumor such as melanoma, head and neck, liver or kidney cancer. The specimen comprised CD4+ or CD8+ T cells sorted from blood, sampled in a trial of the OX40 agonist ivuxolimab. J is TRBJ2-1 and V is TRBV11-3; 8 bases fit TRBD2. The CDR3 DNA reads TGTGCCAGCACCGAGCCCGTAAAGCGGGAGTGGGGGAATGAGCAGTTCTTC. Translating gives CASTEPVKREWGNEQFF.